Listed below are T cell receptor beta chains from one sample, sequenced in a study of blood T cell repertoires in COVID-19. Profiling relied on immunoSEQ multiplex PCR, and the TCRdb table lists in-frame clones only, not all of them. This table has around 99,000 clones, about three quarters appearing once. The sequencing input was peripheral blood. The receptors were sampled from a man aged 70 or older with acute or convalescent COVID-19. Each CDR3 is given with its conserved first and last residue. Fields, in order: CDR3 length, D gene, clone size, J gene, V gene, CDR3 protein, CDR3 DNA. D genes are given only for firm matches. Part of the rows lack a size; the others show once, few, many or a class for expanded clones.

cdr3_length: 15; d_call: TRBD1; clone_size: few; j_call: TRBJ1-1; v_call: TRBV11-2; cdr3_aa: CASSISGGGNTEAFF; cdr3_nt: TGTGCCAGCAGCATCTCAGGGGGCGGGAACACTGAAGCTTTCTTT
cdr3_length: 14; d_call: TRBD1; clone_size: few; j_call: TRBJ2-7; v_call: TRBV5-6; cdr3_aa: CASIRTGKAYEQYF; cdr3_nt: TGTGCCAGCATCAGGACAGGGAAAGCCTACGAGCAGTACTTC
cdr3_length: 16; d_call: TRBD2; clone_size: .; j_call: TRBJ2-3; v_call: TRBV6-5; cdr3_aa: CASSYSPSGVTDTQYF; cdr3_nt: TGTGCCAGCAGTTATTCCCCCAGCGGGGTGACAGATACGCAGTATTTT
cdr3_length: 14; d_call: .; clone_size: once; j_call: TRBJ1-6; v_call: TRBV5-8; cdr3_aa: CASSQRAYNSPLHF; cdr3_nt: TGTGCCAGCAGCCAGAGGGCCTATAATTCACCCCTCCACTTT
cdr3_length: 15; d_call: TRBD1; clone_size: .; j_call: TRBJ2-2; v_call: TRBV7-2; cdr3_aa: CASSPQGTNTGELFF; cdr3_nt: TGTGCCAGCAGCCCACAGGGGACGAACACCGGGGAGCTGTTTTTT
cdr3_length: 15; d_call: .; clone_size: .; j_call: TRBJ2-3; v_call: TRBV7-9; cdr3_aa: CASSLGGGGADTQYF; cdr3_nt: TGTGCCAGCAGCTTAGGGGGCGGGGGCGCAGATACGCAGTATTTT
cdr3_length: 15; d_call: .; clone_size: .; j_call: TRBJ2-1; v_call: TRBV5-4; cdr3_aa: CASSLNGGSYNEQFF; cdr3_nt: TGTGCCAGCAGCCTGAACGGGGGCTCCTACAATGAGCAGTTCTTC
cdr3_length: 15; d_call: .; clone_size: once; j_call: TRBJ1-6; v_call: TRBV7-9; cdr3_aa: CASSLMGDFNSPLHF; cdr3_nt: TGTGCCAGCAGCTTAATGGGGGACTTTAATTCACCCCTCCACTTT
cdr3_length: 13; d_call: .; clone_size: .; j_call: TRBJ1-5; v_call: TRBV7-2; cdr3_aa: CASSLKRDQPQHF; cdr3_nt: TGTGCCAGCAGCTTAAAACGAGATCAGCCCCAGCATTTT
cdr3_length: 15; d_call: TRBD1; clone_size: .; j_call: TRBJ2-3; v_call: TRBV7-3; cdr3_aa: CASSRTGGYTDTQYF; cdr3_nt: TGTGCCAGCAGCCGGACAGGCGGTTACACAGATACGCAGTATTTT
cdr3_length: 16; d_call: .; clone_size: few; j_call: TRBJ1-4; v_call: TRBV7-2; cdr3_aa: CASSAQSGLYNEKLFF; cdr3_nt: TGTGCCAGCAGCGCCCAAAGTGGGCTCTATAATGAAAAACTGTTTTTT
cdr3_length: 12; d_call: .; clone_size: few; j_call: TRBJ1-5; v_call: TRBV10-3; cdr3_aa: CAISELNQPQHF; cdr3_nt: TGTGCCATCAGTGAGCTAAATCAGCCCCAGCATTTT
cdr3_length: 10; d_call: .; clone_size: few; j_call: TRBJ2-5; v_call: TRBV29-1; cdr3_aa: CSVARETQYF; cdr3_nt: TGCAGCGTTGCCAGAGAGACCCAGTACTTC
cdr3_length: 14; d_call: TRBD2; clone_size: .; j_call: TRBJ2-5; v_call: TRBV3-1/TRBV3-2; cdr3_aa: CASSPRLAGETQYF; cdr3_nt: TGTGCCAGCAGCCCTCGACTAGCGGGAGAGACCCAGTACTTC
cdr3_length: 15; d_call: .; clone_size: .; j_call: TRBJ1-3; v_call: TRBV6-5; cdr3_aa: CASSALTVTGNTIYF; cdr3_nt: TGTGCCAGCAGCGCATTGACAGTAACTGGAAACACCATATATTTT
cdr3_length: 14; d_call: .; clone_size: once; j_call: TRBJ1-2; v_call: TRBV7-9; cdr3_aa: CASSLWTANYGYTF; cdr3_nt: TGTGCCAGCAGCTTATGGACAGCTAACTATGGCTACACCTTC
cdr3_length: 15; d_call: .; clone_size: .; j_call: TRBJ1-6; v_call: TRBV9; cdr3_aa: CASSVAQGIGSPLHF; cdr3_nt: TGTGCCAGCAGCGTAGCTCAGGGCATAGGCTCACCCCTCCACTTT
cdr3_length: 13; d_call: TRBD1; clone_size: .; j_call: TRBJ1-1; v_call: TRBV12-3/TRBV12-4; cdr3_aa: CASSRGTDNEAFF; cdr3_nt: TGTGCCAGCAGTCGTGGGACAGACAATGAAGCTTTCTTT
cdr3_length: 14; d_call: .; clone_size: .; j_call: TRBJ2-3; v_call: TRBV5-4; cdr3_aa: CASSWGGTTDTQYF; cdr3_nt: TGTGCCAGCAGTTGGGGGGGCACCACAGATACGCAGTATTTT
cdr3_length: 13; d_call: .; clone_size: .; j_call: TRBJ1-6; v_call: TRBV12-3/TRBV12-4; cdr3_aa: CASSPNINSPLHF; cdr3_nt: TGTGCCAGCAGTCCCAACATAAATTCACCCCTCCACTTT
cdr3_length: 15; d_call: TRBD2; clone_size: .; j_call: TRBJ2-7; v_call: TRBV9; cdr3_aa: CASSVEAAGGYEQYF; cdr3_nt: TGTGCCAGCAGCGTAGAGGCAGCGGGGGGATACGAGCAGTACTTC
cdr3_length: 16; d_call: .; clone_size: few; j_call: TRBJ1-1; v_call: TRBV10-3; cdr3_aa: CAISETAGGINTEAFF; cdr3_nt: TGTGCCATCAGTGAGACAGCGGGTGGAATCAACACTGAAGCTTTCTTT
cdr3_length: 14; d_call: .; clone_size: .; j_call: TRBJ1-4; v_call: TRBV5-1; cdr3_aa: CASSLAQANEKLFF; cdr3_nt: TGCGCCAGCAGCTTGGCTCAGGCTAATGAAAAACTGTTTTTT
cdr3_length: 14; d_call: .; clone_size: .; j_call: TRBJ1-4; v_call: TRBV7-8; cdr3_aa: CASSRAATNEKLFF; cdr3_nt: TGTGCCAGCAGCCGGGCTGCAACTAATGAAAAACTGTTTTTT